The clone carrying this T cell receptor beta chain was detected many times. CDR3 size: 13 residues. V was pared by 0 bases and J by 6 bases, with 5 bases between. In germline, CDR1 is MNHEY, CDR2 SMNVEV (reference sequence). One entry per CDR3 protein results from TCRdb running MiXCR on the reads. Of about 490,000 distinct CDR3 sequences listed, less than 30% are singletons. This record belongs to a study of T cell repertoires in cytomegalovirus infection. This receptor was identified in a human donor in good health (CMV status not recorded). Some clones in this sample may be carry-over from other donors' samples. This chain links TRBV27 with TRBJ2-2; D is ambiguous. Sequences were obtained from PBMCs. DNA for the CDR3: TGTGCCAGCAGTTTATCTGTCGCCGGGGAGCTGTTTTTT. As protein: CASSLSVAGELFF.